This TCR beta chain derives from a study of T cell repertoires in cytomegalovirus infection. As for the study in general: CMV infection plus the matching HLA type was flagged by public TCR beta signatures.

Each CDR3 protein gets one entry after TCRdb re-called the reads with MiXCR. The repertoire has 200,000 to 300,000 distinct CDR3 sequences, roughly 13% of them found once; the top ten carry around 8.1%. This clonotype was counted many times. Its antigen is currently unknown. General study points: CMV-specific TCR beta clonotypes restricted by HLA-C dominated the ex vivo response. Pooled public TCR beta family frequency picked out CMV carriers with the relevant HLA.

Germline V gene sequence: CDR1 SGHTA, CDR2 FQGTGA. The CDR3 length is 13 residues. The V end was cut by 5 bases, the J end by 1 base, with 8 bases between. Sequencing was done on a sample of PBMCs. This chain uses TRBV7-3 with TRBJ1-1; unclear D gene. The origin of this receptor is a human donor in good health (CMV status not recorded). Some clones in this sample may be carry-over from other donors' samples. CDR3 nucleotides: TGTGCCAGCAGCCCAGAGTCGAACACTGAAGCTTTCTTT. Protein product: CASSPESNTEAFF. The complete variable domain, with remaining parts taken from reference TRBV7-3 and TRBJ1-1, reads GAGVSQTPSNKVTEKGKYVELRCDPISGHTALYWYRQSLGQGPEFLIYFQGTGAADDSGLPNDRFFAVRPEGSVSTLKIQRTERGDSAVYLCASSPESNTEAFFGQGTRLTVV.